This passage covers 5 T cell receptor beta chains from one sample sequenced in a study of blood T cells in healthy people across ages. A second PCR, run for roughly 7 to 12 cycles, used a sample-barcoded 5' primer plus a J-beta primer mix. Using its own MiXCR run on the 5' RACE reads, TCRdb lists one record per CDR3 protein. Of some 1.8 million distinct CDR3 sequences listed, approximately 40% are singletons. Sequencing was carried out using blood. These receptors all come from a human donor in good health.

This clonotype was observed a single time. A much larger clone is a single base away; this may be a read error. The V and J genes are TRBV30 and TRBJ2-1, with D tentatively TRBD1 (6 bases). Germline CDR1 GTSNPN, CDR2 SVGIG (reference sequence). The CDR3 sequence is 15 residues long. Deletions cut 5 bases from V and 10 bases from J, with 24 bases between. The CDR3 region is CAWENTGRSSYEQFF. DNA of the CDR3: TGTGCCTGGGAAAATACAGGGCGAAGCTCCTACGAGCAGTTCTTC.

This clonotype has just one count. This rearrangement joins TRBV4-3 to TRBJ1-2; TRBD1 might be the D (6 bases). Germline V lookup: CDR1 LGHNA, CDR2 YSLEER. Trimming left V 2 bases short and J 5 bases short, with 18 bases between. The CDR3 covers 16 residues. The CDR3 is CASSQTRDITLYGYTF. As DNA, the CDR3 is TGCGCCAGCAGCCAAACTCGGGACATCACTCTATATGGCTACACCTTC.

In this sample, this clonotype turned up a few times. The rearrangement joins TRBV7-8 to TRBJ2-5; D is possibly TRBD2 (6 bases). The CDR3 extends over 15 amino acids. The germline V gene has CDR1 SGHVS and CDR2 FQNEAQ. Trimming stripped 7 bases from V and 11 bases from J, with 26 bases between. CDR3 in DNA: TGTGCCAGCATCACCGCGGACACCACTTCACGGGAGCAGTACTTC. Translated, it gives CASITADTTSREQYF. The full variable domain, completed using reference TRBV7-8 and TRBJ2-5, is GAGVSQSPRYKVAKRGQDVALRCDPISGHVSLFWYQQALGQGPEFLTYFQNEAQLDKSGLPSDRFFAERPEGSVSTLKIQRTQQEDSAVYLCASITADTTSREQYFGPGTRLLVL.

The chain joins TRBV10-3 to TRBJ2-1, with D perhaps matching TRBD2 (6 bases). Deletions cut 4 bases from V and 10 bases from J, with 11 bases between. The CDR3 covers 12 residues. Germline V lookup: CDR1 ENHRY, CDR2 SYGVKD. CDR3 nucleotides: TGTGCCATCAGTGGAGCAAGCGGGGAGCAGTTCTTC. This translates into CAISGASGEQFF.

The DNA for the CDR3 is TGTGCCAGCAGCTTAGCTGGACAGGGCCCAAGCAACGAGCAGTACTTC. Protein sequence: CASSLAGQGPSNEQYF. The chain carries TRBV11-1 and TRBJ2-7, with 8 bases fitting TRBD1. CDR3 length: 16 amino acids. CDR1 is SGHAT and CDR2 is FQDESV in the germline V gene (reference sequence). V shed 0 bases and J 5 bases; nucleotides not matched to a gene: 9.